Listed below are T cell receptor beta chains from one sample, sequenced in a study of blood T cell repertoires in COVID-19. The repertoire was sequenced with immunoSEQ multiplex PCR; TCRdb's copy has only in-frame clones and lacks some. The table includes roughly 430,000 clones, approximately 86% detected once. Sequenced material: PBMCs or T cells enriched from blood (not recorded which). Receptors originate from a woman in her forties with acute COVID-19. CDR3s include the opening cysteine and the closing phenylalanine or tryptophan. A D gene is named only where the DNA matches it firmly. Where a row states a size, it is once, few, many or the class of an expanded clone; other rows omit it.

abundance: NA; j_gene: TRBJ2-7; v_gene: TRBV2; d_gene: NA; CDR3aa: CASSAGTVPYEQYF
abundance: NA; j_gene: TRBJ2-5; v_gene: TRBV7-2; d_gene: NA; CDR3aa: CASSLDTYQETQYF
abundance: once; j_gene: TRBJ2-2; v_gene: TRBV6-5; d_gene: TRBD2; CDR3aa: CASGRGAQNTGELFF
abundance: NA; j_gene: TRBJ1-2; v_gene: TRBV9; d_gene: TRBD1; CDR3aa: CASSQRQGQGYGYTF
abundance: few; j_gene: TRBJ1-4; v_gene: TRBV5-4; d_gene: TRBD1; CDR3aa: CASSPLLGQSNEKLFF
abundance: NA; j_gene: TRBJ2-3; v_gene: TRBV4-1; d_gene: NA; CDR3aa: CASSQWRGGDTQYF
abundance: NA; j_gene: TRBJ1-1; v_gene: TRBV19; d_gene: TRBD1; CDR3aa: CASSPLRGQGTEAFF
abundance: NA; j_gene: TRBJ2-1; v_gene: TRBV7-8; d_gene: TRBD2; CDR3aa: CASSLVARGGNNEQFF
abundance: NA; j_gene: TRBJ1-1; v_gene: TRBV6-5; d_gene: TRBD1; CDR3aa: CASSTGARSTEAFF
abundance: NA; j_gene: TRBJ2-2; v_gene: TRBV2; d_gene: NA; CDR3aa: CASSEGKGANTGELFF
abundance: NA; j_gene: TRBJ2-2; v_gene: TRBV12-3/TRBV12-4; d_gene: NA; CDR3aa: CASSPVTGELFF
abundance: NA; j_gene: TRBJ1-2; v_gene: TRBV7-9; d_gene: NA; CDR3aa: CASSPDSYGYTF
abundance: NA; j_gene: TRBJ1-2; v_gene: TRBV24-1; d_gene: TRBD1; CDR3aa: CATSDPSTGIYGYTF
abundance: NA; j_gene: TRBJ1-5; v_gene: TRBV30; d_gene: NA; CDR3aa: CAWSEGLFSNQPQHF
abundance: once; j_gene: TRBJ1-4; v_gene: TRBV6-5; d_gene: TRBD1; CDR3aa: CASSYRLQGNNEKLFF
abundance: NA; j_gene: TRBJ1-6; v_gene: TRBV5-8; d_gene: TRBD1; CDR3aa: CASSFGQGGSPLHF
abundance: NA; j_gene: TRBJ2-3; v_gene: TRBV6-1; d_gene: NA; CDR3aa: CASSEASNQGADTQYF
abundance: NA; j_gene: TRBJ1-5; v_gene: TRBV29-1; d_gene: NA; CDR3aa: CSVAAGDQPQHF
abundance: NA; j_gene: TRBJ2-5; v_gene: TRBV9; d_gene: NA; CDR3aa: CASSVVGMSETQYF
abundance: NA; j_gene: TRBJ2-1; v_gene: TRBV9; d_gene: NA; CDR3aa: CASSAGPPGNEQFF
abundance: NA; j_gene: TRBJ2-5; v_gene: TRBV21-1; d_gene: NA; CDR3aa: CASGRLAGPQETQYF
abundance: few; j_gene: TRBJ1-1; v_gene: TRBV5-1; d_gene: TRBD1; CDR3aa: CASSLRDRGFEAFF
abundance: NA; j_gene: TRBJ1-3; v_gene: TRBV11-2; d_gene: TRBD1; CDR3aa: CASSLGGQGFSGNTIYF
abundance: NA; j_gene: TRBJ2-5; v_gene: TRBV7-7; d_gene: NA; CDR3aa: CASSLSAGPETQYF
abundance: NA; j_gene: TRBJ1-2; v_gene: TRBV19; d_gene: NA; CDR3aa: CASSIDRDTIYGYTF
abundance: few; j_gene: TRBJ1-2; v_gene: TRBV7-8; d_gene: NA; CDR3aa: CASSLVGGPDNYGYTF
abundance: NA; j_gene: TRBJ1-6; v_gene: TRBV7-4; d_gene: TRBD1; CDR3aa: CASSLEDRDNSPLHF
abundance: once; j_gene: TRBJ1-5; v_gene: TRBV24-1; d_gene: TRBD1; CDR3aa: CATSAGQYNQPQHF
abundance: NA; j_gene: TRBJ2-3; v_gene: TRBV9; d_gene: NA; CDR3aa: CASSEGPAGGDTQYF